A selection of T cell receptor beta chains follows, all from one sample in a study of T cell responses to AZD1222 COVID-19 vaccine. Some clones are missing from TCRdb's copy, which holds only in-frame ones; the method was immunoSEQ multiplex PCR. This table has about 130,000 clones, approximately 92% appearing once. The sample in question was peripheral blood, obtained 28 days after the second AZD1222 dose. Every receptor here comes from an adult who received the AZD1222 COVID-19 vaccine. Both conserved end residues are part of each CDR3. D genes are given only for firm matches. Rows give clone size only sometimes, using once, few, many, or a class for an expanded clone.

D gene,J gene,V gene,clone size,CDR3 protein,CDR3 DNA
TRBD1,TRBJ1-1,TRBV19,-,CASSHRGTTEAFF,TGTGCCAGTAGCCACAGGGGGACTACTGAAGCTTTCTTT
-,TRBJ2-1,TRBV5-1,-,CASSSDFYNEQFF,TGCGCCAGCAGCTCGGACTTTTACAATGAGCAGTTCTTC
-,TRBJ2-5,TRBV5-6,-,CASSFQGSQETQYF,TGTGCCAGCAGCTTTCAGGGTTCCCAAGAGACCCAGTACTTC
TRBD1,TRBJ1-5,TRBV27,-,CASSPTARGHQPQHF,TGTGCCAGCAGTCCTACCGCCAGGGGGCATCAGCCCCAGCATTTT
-,TRBJ1-1,TRBV7-2,-,CASSSPGSSTEAFF,TGTGCCAGCAGCTCTCCCGGCAGTTCCACTGAAGCTTTCTTT
-,TRBJ1-5,TRBV27,-,CASSLKGLQPQHF,TGTGCCAGCAGTTTAAAGGGTTTGCAGCCCCAGCATTTT
-,TRBJ1-1,TRBV5-6,-,CASSLYVGDTEAFF,TGTGCCAGCAGCCTTTACGTCGGGGACACTGAAGCTTTCTTT
-,TRBJ2-3,TRBV27,once,CASSLRGDTQYF,TGTGCCAGCAGTCTTAGAGGAGATACGCAGTATTTT
-,TRBJ1-1,TRBV6-5,-,CASSKGLVTEAFF,TGTGCCAGCAGCAAGGGGTTGGTCACTGAAGCTTTCTTT
-,TRBJ1-1,TRBV5-1,-,CASSLGRDTEAFF,TGCGCCAGCAGCTTGGGGAGGGACACTGAAGCTTTCTTT
TRBD2,TRBJ2-3,TRBV4-3,-,CASSQDEAGGIDTQYF,TGCGCCAGCAGCCAAGATGAGGCGGGGGGGATAGATACGCAGTATTTT
-,TRBJ2-7,TRBV2,-,CASNYQAEIYEQYF,TGTGCCAGCAATTACCAGGCAGAAATTTACGAGCAGTACTTC
-,TRBJ2-1,TRBV10-3,-,CAISDREPNEQFF,TGTGCCATCAGTGATCGGGAGCCCAATGAGCAGTTCTTC
TRBD2,TRBJ2-1,TRBV11-3,-,CASSLDSSSGSHEQFF,TGTGCCAGCAGCTTAGATTCGTCTAGCGGGAGCCATGAGCAGTTCTTC
-,TRBJ1-4,TRBV7-9,-,CASSLAYQGSGEKLFF,TGTGCCAGCAGCTTAGCGTATCAGGGGAGTGGTGAAAAACTGTTTTTT